Following are 14 T cell receptor beta chains from one sample sequenced in a study of regulatory T cells in long-lasting Graves disease. Time point here: newly diagnosed GD, antithyroid drugs for less than 3 months. Extracted RNA from PBMCs served as the source of the TCR library. Arm-PCR of CDR3 regions and iRepertoire HTBI primers were used to build TCR beta libraries. TCRdb ran MiXCR on the multiplex PCR reads and lists one entry per CDR3 protein. The sample consists of under 400,000 distinct CDR3 sequences, around 15% of them appearing once. These data were also reused for a study on T cells in Graves' hyperthyroidism and ophthalmopathy.

Sample: peripheral blood mononuclear cells (PBMCs), taken at new diagnosis, from a patient treated with antithyroid drugs. The receptors originated from a man in his forties with Graves disease.

This clonotype was counted ten times or more. The gene calls are TRBV6-2 or TRBV6-3 and TRBJ2-5, with D tentatively TRBD1 or TRBD2 (6 bases each). This CDR3 contains 13 residues. V lost 8 bases, J lost 6 bases, and 16 bases lay in between. The germline V gene encodes CDR1 MNHEY and CDR2 SVGEGT. The CDR3 loop is CASHRGRVKTQYF. In DNA form, the CDR3 reads TGTGCCAGCCACCGGGGGCGAGTAAAGACCCAGTACTTC.

This clonotype was counted ten times or more. The chain combines TRBV24-1 with TRBJ2-3; D remains ambiguous. Looked up from germline, CDR1 is KGHDR and CDR2 is SFDVKD. The CDR3 length is 13 residues. The germline V and J ends were trimmed by 7 bases and 0 bases, with 7 bases remaining between them. For the CDR3, the DNA is TGTGCCACCAGCCGGCTTAGCACAGATACGCAGTATTTT. Its translation: CATSRLSTDTQYF.

The chain couples TRBV6-4 to TRBJ1-1; D not certain. The V end lost 10 bases, the J end lost 4 bases, and 16 bases lay between the germline ends. The CDR3 loop spans 13 amino acids. Germline-derived CDR1 and CDR2 are MRHNA and SNTAGT. CDR3 nucleotide sequence: TGTGCCACGCAGGCAAGCGGAGGCACTGAAGCTTTCTTT. Protein sequence: CATQASGGTEAFF.

This clonotype has at least ten counts. The chain combines TRBV28 with TRBJ1-5, with TRBD1 as a possible D gene (5 bases). Germline CDR1 and CDR2: MDHEN and SYDVKM. Trimming stripped 7 bases from V and 2 bases from J, with 18 bases between. This CDR3 is built from 16 residues. The CDR3 region is CASMIHVGRGNQPQHF. The CDR3 bases are TGTGCCAGCATGATTCACGTGGGACGGGGCAATCAGCCCCAGCATTTT. Using reference TRBV28 and TRBJ1-5 for the parts outside the CDR3, the full variable domain is DVKVTQSSRYLVKRTGEKVFLECVQDMDHENMFWYRQDPGLGLRLIYFSYDVKMKEKGDIPEGYSVSREKKERFSLILESASTNQTSMYLCASMIHVGRGNQPQHFGDGTRLSIL.

This clonotype has more than one count but fewer than ten. The chain combines TRBV27 with TRBJ2-7; D unclear. The germline V and J ends were trimmed by 0 bases and 5 bases, with 11 bases remaining between them. The CDR3 is 14 amino acids. Germline CDR1 reads MNHEY; CDR2 reads SMNVEV (reference sequence). The CDR3 region is CASSLSTLVNEQYF. Here the CDR3 DNA reads TGTGCCAGCAGTTTATCGACTCTAGTCAACGAGCAGTACTTC.

This clonotype was counted at least ten times. The rearrangement links TRBV7-3 to TRBJ2-2; TRBD1 aligns across 8 bases. CDR3 length equals 15 residues. V lost 5 bases and J lost 4; bases outside the gene matches: 6. Looked up from germline, CDR1 is SGHTA and CDR2 is FQGTGA. The CDR3 coding sequence is TGTGCCAGCAGCCCGGGGACAGGAGTCACCGGGGAGCTGTTTTTT. This encodes CASSPGTGVTGELFF.

The chain is built from TRBV7-2 and TRBJ2-5; the match to TRBD1 covers 9 bases. Germline CDR1 SGHTA, CDR2 FQGNSA. The CDR3 is 15 residues long. V lost 4 bases, J lost 11 bases, and 14 bases stayed unmatched. The CDR3 region has the DNA TGTGCCAGCAGCTCGTGGACAGGGGTGGGCAATGAGCAGTACTTC. Translating it yields CASSSWTGVGNEQYF.

There are many counts of this clonotype. The chain combines TRBV20-1 with TRBJ1-1, with a possible D match to TRBD1 (5 bases). This CDR3 has 13 amino acids. Trimming took 2 bases from V and 2 from J, leaving 9 bases between them. Germline CDR1 and CDR2: DFQATT and SNEGSKA (reference sequence). CDR3 protein: CSARSRANTEAFF. The CDR3, as DNA: TGCAGTGCTAGATCCAGGGCCAACACTGAAGCTTTCTTT.

This clonotype has a handful of counts. The rearrangement joins TRBV9 to TRBJ2-5; 10 bases are a match to TRBD2. Germline V gene data show CDR1 as SGDLS and CDR2 as YYNGEE. This CDR3 contains 15 residues. Germline trimming cut 4 bases from V and 2 bases from J; bases unmatched to any gene: 5. This CDR3 reads CASSRAGGIQETQYF. CDR3 nucleotide sequence: TGTGCCAGCAGCCGAGCGGGGGGGATACAAGAGACCCAGTACTTC. Variable domain in full (rest from reference TRBV9 and TRBJ2-5): DSGVTQTPKHLITATGQRVTLRCSPRSGDLSVYWYQQSLDQGLQFLIQYYNGEERAKGNILERFSAQQFPDLHSELNLSSLELGDSALYFCASSRAGGIQETQYFGPGTRLLVL.

This clonotype was detected a few times. The chain carries TRBV19 and TRBJ2-7; 7 nucleotides line up with TRBD1. The assigned J gene may be wrong: the sequence end matches TRBJ2-3 better. The germline V gene encodes CDR1 LNHDA and CDR2 SQIVND (reference sequence). The CDR3 runs 16 residues. In DNA, the CDR3 is TGTGCCAGTAGCCCCCTTAGGACAGGCGCGATTAGGACGCAGTATTTT. This encodes CASSPLRTGAIRTQYF.

This clonotype was picked up a small number of times. The V gene is TRBV19, the J gene TRBJ2-5; D assignment may be TRBD1 or TRBD2 (6 bases each). Germline CDR1 LNHDA, CDR2 SQIVND (reference sequence). The CDR3 extends over 15 amino acids. The germline V and J ends were trimmed by 10 bases and 2 bases, with 20 bases remaining between them. The CDR3 bases are TGTGCCACTAGGGTAGGGGGGTCGGGGCAAGAGACCCAGTACTTC. Translating it yields CATRVGGSGQETQYF. The full variable domain, its missing parts supplied by reference TRBV19 and TRBJ2-5, is DGGITQSPKYLFRKEGQNVTLSCEQNLNHDAMYWYRQDPGQGLRLIYYSQIVNDFQKGDIAEGYSVSREKKESFPLTVTSAQKNPTAFYLCATRVGGSGQETQYFGPGTRLLVL.

The genes are TRBV5-5 and TRBJ1-5; 9 bases match TRBD1. CDR3 size: 15 residues. V lost 4 bases, J lost 9 bases, and 11 bases stayed unmatched. Germline V CDR1 and CDR2: SGHKS, YYEKEE (reference sequence). CDR3 residues: CASSGGQGPQRPQHF. As DNA, the CDR3 is TGTGCCAGCAGCGGGGGACAGGGACCTCAGCGGCCCCAGCATTTT.

In this sample, this clonotype turned up a few times. The chain combines TRBV4-1 with TRBJ2-5; no firm D call. The V end was cut by 0 bases, the J end by 5 bases, with 10 bases between. The CDR3 totals 14 residues. Germline CDR1 reads MGHRA; CDR2 reads YSYEKL. The CDR3: CASSQEFPGETQYF. As DNA, the CDR3 is TGCGCCAGCAGCCAAGAATTCCCCGGGGAGACCCAGTACTTC.

In this sample, this clonotype turned up many times. The gene calls are TRBV29-1 and TRBJ1-1; a weak D match, TRBD1 (6 bases). CDR3 length equals 14 residues. CDR1 is SQVTM and CDR2 is ANQGSEA in the germline V gene. V lost 7 bases, J lost 0 bases, and 15 bases lay in between. CDR3 DNA: TGCAGCGGGGGGGCAGGGCTCATGAACACTGAAGCTTTCTTT. The encoded protein is CSGGAGLMNTEAFF. Combining the CDR3 with reference TRBV29-1 and TRBJ1-1 gives the whole variable domain SAVISQKPSRDICQRGTSLTIQCQVDSQVTMMFWYRQQPGQSLTLIATANQGSEATYESGFVIDKFPISRPNLTFSTLTVSNMSPEDSSIYLCSGGAGLMNTEAFFGQGTRLTVV.